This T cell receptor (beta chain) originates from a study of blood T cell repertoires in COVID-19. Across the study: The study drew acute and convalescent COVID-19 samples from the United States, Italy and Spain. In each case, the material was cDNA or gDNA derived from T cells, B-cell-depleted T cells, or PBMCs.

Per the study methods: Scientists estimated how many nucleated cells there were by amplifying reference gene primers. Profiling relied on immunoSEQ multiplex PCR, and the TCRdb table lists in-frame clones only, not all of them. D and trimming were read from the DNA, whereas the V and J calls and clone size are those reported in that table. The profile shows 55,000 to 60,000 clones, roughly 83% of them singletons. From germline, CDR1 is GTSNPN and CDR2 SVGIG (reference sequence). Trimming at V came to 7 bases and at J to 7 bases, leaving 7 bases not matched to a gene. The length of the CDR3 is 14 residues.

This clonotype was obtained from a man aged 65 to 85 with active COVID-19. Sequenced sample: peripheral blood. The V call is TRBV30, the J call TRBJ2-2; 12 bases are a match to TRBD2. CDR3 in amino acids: CAYLAGGEVGELFF. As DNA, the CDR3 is TGTGCCTACCTAGCGGGAGGGGAGGTCGGGGAGCTGTTTTTT.